Presented here are 15 T cell receptor beta chains from one specimen sequenced in a study of PD-L1 blockade in urothelial cancer. The repertoire was sequenced with immunoSEQ multiplex PCR; TCRdb's copy has only in-frame clones and lacks some. The data show approximately 37,000 clones, around 83% seen once. The starting material was PBMCs, obtained around atezolizumab (anti-PD-L1) treatment. These receptors were obtained from a man aged 60 to 75 with urothelial cancer.

The rearrangement uses TRBV28 and TRBJ1-2; 7 nucleotides agree with TRBD1. V shed 5 bases, J shed 0 bases, and the junction held 3 bases outside the gene matches. The germline gives CDR1 MDHEN, CDR2 SYDVKM. CDR3 size: 14 residues. The CDR3 region has the DNA TGTGCCAGCAGTGGAGGGGGCACTAACTATGGCTACACCTTC. Protein: CASSGGGTNYGYTF.

The chain joins TRBV28 to TRBJ1-5; TRBD1 aligns across 8 bases. V lost 5 bases, J lost 6 bases, and 3 bases stayed unmatched. The germline CDR1 and CDR2 sequences are MDHEN and SYDVKM. The CDR3 has 13 residues. This chain's CDR3 is CASSDRGRQPQHF. The CDR3 region has the DNA TGTGCCAGCAGTGACAGGGGCCGTCAGCCCCAGCATTTT.

The chain links TRBV5-8 to TRBJ1-2, with 8 bases aligning to TRBD1. The CDR3 has 13 residues. The germline CDR1 and CDR2 sequences are SGHTS and YDEGEE. The V gene end was trimmed by 4 bases and the J gene end by 5 bases; junction bases not matched to a gene: 4. CDR3 region: CASSQTGVYGYTF. CDR3 bases: TGTGCCAGCAGCCAGACAGGGGTTTATGGCTACACCTTC.

The J gene is TRBJ2-7, the V gene TRBV11-2, with no clear D. Per germline, CDR1 SGHAT and CDR2 FQNNGV. Trimming cost V 6 bases and J 7 bases, with 13 bases left between them. CDR3 length: 12 amino acids. CDR3 sequence reads: CASSLAVREQYF. CDR3 nucleotides: TGTGCCAGCAGTTTGGCGGTGCGGGAGCAGTACTTC.

The V call is TRBV10-1, the J call TRBJ2-6, with 8 bases fitting TRBD1. This CDR3 has 17 amino acids. Germline V gives CDR1 WNHNN, CDR2 SYGVQD (reference sequence). Trimming cost V 4 bases and J 0 bases; bases outside gene matches: 5. This CDR3 is CASSGGQGRSGANVLTF. The CDR3 DNA reads TGCGCCAGCAGTGGTGGACAGGGCCGCTCTGGGGCCAACGTCCTGACTTTC.

V usage is TRBV13 and J usage is TRBJ2-1; D is possibly TRBD1 (5 bases). Germline CDR1 and CDR2: PRHDT and FYEKMQ (reference sequence). The CDR3 contains 16 residues. The V end lost 1 base, the J end lost 1 base, and 11 bases lay between the germline ends. The chain's CDR3 is CASSLDDRTSYNEQFF. The CDR3, as DNA: TGTGCCAGCAGCTTAGACGACAGAACATCCTACAATGAGCAGTTCTTC.

CDR3 nucleotide sequence: TGTGCTAGTGGTTTGGTACTAAGCGGGGGGTCAAGGGATGAGCAGTTCTTC. Protein: CASGLVLSGGSRDEQFF. The rearrangement links TRBV12-5 to TRBJ2-1; 9 positions match TRBD2. Germline CDR1 and CDR2: LGHNT and FRNRAP. J lost 8 bases, V lost 0 bases, and 11 bases had no gene match. This CDR3 has 17 amino acids.

This sequence joins TRBV28 and TRBJ2-7, with 9 bases matching TRBD1. The trim removed 6 bases at V and 1 base at J, leaving 10 bases unmatched. Germline V gene sequence: CDR1 MDHEN, CDR2 SYDVKM. The CDR3 has 16 residues. Written as DNA, the CDR3 is TGTGCCAGCAGGCGACATGGACAGGGGCCTTCCTACGAGCAGTACTTC. Its protein is CASRRHGQGPSYEQYF.

This rearrangement joins TRBV30 to TRBJ2-1; D is undetermined. Germline lookup yields CDR1 GTSNPN and CDR2 SVGIG (reference sequence). The CDR3 consists of 11 residues. V was shortened by 0 bases and J by 8 bases, with 5 bases between the two germline ends. The DNA of the CDR3 is TGTGCCTGGAGTGTACGCGATGAGCAGTTCTTC. This codes for CAWSVRDEQFF.

The chain links TRBV5-1 to TRBJ2-2; a possible D gene is TRBD1 (5 bases). The V gene's germline CDR1 is SGHRS and CDR2 YFSETQ. V was trimmed by 1 base and J by 4 bases, leaving 8 bases between them. The CDR3 has 14 residues. CDR3 region: CASSLFQGTGELFF. DNA for the CDR3: TGCGCCAGCAGCTTGTTCCAGGGCACCGGGGAGCTGTTTTTT.

The rearrangement joins TRBV9 to TRBJ2-3, with TRBD2 identical over 9 bases. The CDR3 runs 15 residues. Germline assignment: CDR1 SGDLS and CDR2 YYNGEE. With 5 bases clipped from V and 3 bases from J, the junction kept 7 bases outside the gene matches. Here the CDR3 reads CASSQLAGETDTQYF. The CDR3 DNA sequence: TGTGCCAGCAGTCAATTAGCGGGGGAGACAGATACGCAGTATTTT. Full variable domain (missing parts from reference TRBV9 and TRBJ2-3): DSGVTQTPKHLITATGQRVTLRCSPRSGDLSVYWYQQSLDQGLQFLIQYYNGEERAKGNILERFSAQQFPDLHSELNLSSLELGDSALYFCASSQLAGETDTQYFGPGTRLTVL.

The genes are TRBV5-4 and TRBJ2-1; 9 bases line up with TRBD2. Germline trimming cut 2 bases from V and 7 bases from J; bases unmatched to any gene: 4. Germline values: CDR1 SGHNT, CDR2 YYREEE (reference sequence). The CDR3 is 14 residues long. The DNA for the CDR3 is TGTGCCAGCAGCTTTAGCGGGGGAGGTAATGAGCAGTTCTTC. Translated: CASSFSGGGNEQFF. The entire variable domain, with the rest obtained from reference TRBV5-4 and TRBJ2-1, is as follows: ETGVTQSPTHLIKTRGQQVTLRCSSQSGHNTVSWYQQALGQGPQFIFQYYREEENGRGNFPPRFSGLQFPNYSSELNVNALELDDSALYLCASSFSGGGNEQFFGPGTRLTVL.

The rearrangement uses TRBV2 and TRBJ2-1, with 8 nucleotides matching TRBD2. Germline CDR1 reads SNHLY; CDR2 reads FYNNEI. CDR3 size: 16 residues. V shed 3 bases, J shed 7 bases, and the junction held 11 bases outside the gene matches. The CDR3 loop reads CASSDWAGGVGNEQFF. CDR3 DNA: TGTGCCAGCAGTGACTGGGCGGGAGGAGTTGGTAATGAGCAGTTCTTC.

The chain recombines TRBV13 with TRBJ2-2, with 8 positions matching TRBD1. J gave up 6 bases and V 5 bases, and 5 bases lay outside the gene matches. Germline CDR1 and CDR2: PRHDT and FYEKMQ (reference sequence). This CDR3 has 14 amino acids. The CDR3 DNA follows: TGTGCCAGCAGCGCGCAGACAGGGGCCGGGGAGCTGTTTTTT. Translating it yields CASSAQTGAGELFF.

CDR3 DNA sequence: TGTGCCAGCCGGGGGGTGGGTACGGAGACCCAGTACTTC. This gives the protein CASRGVGTETQYF. The rearrangement joins TRBV28 to TRBJ2-5; 7 positions agree with TRBD2. Germline V lookup: CDR1 MDHEN, CDR2 SYDVKM. Losses at the gene ends were 8 bases for V and 5 bases for J; bases not matched to a gene: 8. This CDR3 spans 13 amino acids. The full variable domain, with the rest looked up from reference TRBV28 and TRBJ2-5, is DVKVTQSSRYLVKRTGEKVFLECVQDMDHENMFWYRQDPGLGLRLIYFSYDVKMKEKGDIPEGYSVSREKKERFSLILESASTNQTSMYLCASRGVGTETQYFGPGTRLLVL.